The T cell receptor (beta chain) under discussion was sequenced for a study of T cells in Graves' hyperthyroidism and ophthalmopathy. After removal of 7 bases from V and 2 bases from J, the junction contained 10 bases not matched to a gene. The CDR3 length is 16 residues. Germline assignment: CDR1 MNHEY and CDR2 SMNVEV (reference sequence). What was amplified from RNA transcripts were TCR beta CDR3 regions. HTBI primers were employed in a first-round RT-PCR of the TCR CDR3. TCRdb passed the multiplex PCR reads through MiXCR, listing each CDR3 protein once. The sample records about 360,000 distinct CDR3 sequences, approximately 13% being singletons.

The sample comprised blood. This receptor was identified in a woman younger than 30 with Graves' hyperthyroidism. The chain links TRBV27 to TRBJ2-3; 9 positions agree with TRBD1. The CDR3 coding sequence is TGTGCCAGCACACGAGGATGGACAGGGGTCACAGATACGCAGTATTTT. It codes for CASTRGWTGVTDTQYF.